Listed below are T cell receptor beta chains from one sample, sequenced in a study of T cell responses to AZD1222 COVID-19 vaccine. Profiling relied on immunoSEQ multiplex PCR, and the TCRdb table lists in-frame clones only, not all of them. The table lists 80,000 to 130,000 clones, around 90% of them singletons. This specimen was peripheral blood, taken on day 0 of AZD1222 vaccination. Receptors originate from an adult in good health. The CDR3 runs from the conserved cysteine through the conserved F or W. Fields, in order: D gene, V gene, clone size, J gene, CDR3 length, CDR3 protein, CDR3 DNA. The D gene is left open where the match is weak. For some rows the clone size is stated as once, few or many, or as a class when expanded; others skip it.

D: TRBD1; V: TRBV19; size: .; J: TRBJ2-7; length: 13; CDR3: CASSRDRGYEQYF; DNA: TGTGCCAGTAGTAGGGACAGGGGTTACGAGCAGTACTTC
D: TRBD1; V: TRBV19; size: .; J: TRBJ1-2; length: 15; CDR3: CASSWDRGMSYGYTF; DNA: TGTGCCAGTAGTTGGGACAGGGGGATGAGCTATGGCTACACCTTC
D: .; V: TRBV5-4; size: .; J: TRBJ2-5; length: 14; CDR3: CASSLGIGGETQYF; DNA: TGTGCCAGCAGCTTAGGGATTGGGGGAGAGACCCAGTACTTC
D: .; V: TRBV3-1/TRBV3-2; size: .; J: TRBJ1-1; length: 14; CDR3: CASSQGRTRAEAFF; DNA: TGTGCCAGCAGCCAAGGTCGTACCCGGGCTGAAGCTTTCTTT
D: .; V: TRBV9; size: .; J: TRBJ1-4; length: 16; CDR3: CASSNGRAATNEKLFF; DNA: TGTGCCAGCAGCAATGGGAGGGCAGCAACTAATGAAAAACTGTTTTTT
D: TRBD1; V: TRBV3-1/TRBV3-2; size: .; J: TRBJ2-2; length: 14; CDR3: CASSQGTGAGELFF; DNA: TGTGCCAGCAGCCAAGGGACAGGGGCCGGGGAGCTGTTTTTT
D: .; V: TRBV11-2; size: .; J: TRBJ2-6; length: 16; CDR3: CASSVWLHSGANVLTF; DNA: TGTGCCAGCAGCGTCTGGTTACACTCTGGGGCCAACGTCCTGACTTTC
D: .; V: TRBV4-1; size: .; J: TRBJ2-3; length: 16; CDR3: CASSQVPSYSTDTQYF; DNA: TGCGCCAGCAGCCAAGTGCCGTCTTACAGCACAGATACGCAGTATTTT
D: .; V: TRBV28; size: .; J: TRBJ1-5; length: 15; CDR3: CASSLSMGDRQPQHF; DNA: TGTGCCAGCAGTTTAAGTATGGGAGACCGGCAGCCCCAGCATTTT
D: TRBD1; V: TRBV19; size: .; J: TRBJ1-3; length: 14; CDR3: CASRTGGSGNTIYF; DNA: TGTGCCAGTAGAACAGGGGGCTCTGGAAACACCATATATTTT
D: .; V: TRBV18; size: .; J: TRBJ1-1; length: 14; CDR3: CASSPLEANGGAFF; DNA: TGTGCCAGCTCACCACTGGAAGCTAACGGTGGGGCTTTCTTT
D: TRBD1; V: TRBV7-9; size: .; J: TRBJ2-2; length: 15; CDR3: CASRSGQGFSGELFF; DNA: TGTGCCAGCAGATCGGGACAGGGGTTTTCCGGGGAGCTGTTTTTT
D: .; V: TRBV5-1; size: .; J: TRBJ2-5; length: 14; CDR3: CASSRGVGLPDQYF; DNA: TGCGCCAGCAGCCGTGGTGTGGGCCTACCGGACCAGTACTTC
D: .; V: TRBV5-1; size: .; J: TRBJ1-2; length: 14; CDR3: CASSLEVESYGYTF; DNA: TGCGCCAGCAGCTTGGAGGTAGAATCCTACGGCTACACCTTC
D: .; V: TRBV10-3; size: .; J: TRBJ2-2; length: 15; CDR3: CAISTGNANTGELFF; DNA: TGTGCCATCAGCACGGGCAATGCGAACACCGGGGAGCTGTTTTTT
D: .; V: TRBV7-9; size: .; J: TRBJ1-1; length: 14; CDR3: CASSLVRVNTEAFF; DNA: TGTGCCAGCAGCTTAGTCAGGGTGAACACTGAAGCTTTCTTT
D: .; V: TRBV20-1; size: .; J: TRBJ1-2; length: 13; CDR3: CSASGRENYGYTF; DNA: TGCAGTGCTAGTGGACGGGAAAACTATGGCTACACCTTC
D: .; V: TRBV5-1; size: .; J: TRBJ1-1; length: 13; CDR3: CASSWDPNTEAFF; DNA: TGCGCCAGCAGCTGGGATCCGAACACTGAAGCTTTCTTT
D: .; V: TRBV27; size: .; J: TRBJ1-1; length: 14; CDR3: CASSLGHAAGGAFF; DNA: TGTGCCAGCAGTCTCGGACACGCCGCTGGGGGAGCTTTCTTT
D: .; V: TRBV5-1; size: .; J: TRBJ2-2; length: 15; CDR3: CASSWLRHFSGELFF; DNA: TGCGCCAGCAGCTGGCTGCGACACTTCTCCGGGGAGCTGTTTTTT
D: .; V: TRBV18; size: .; J: TRBJ1-2; length: 13; CDR3: CASSPDSNYGYTF; DNA: TGTGCCAGCTCACCAGATTCTAACTATGGCTACACCTTC
D: TRBD1; V: TRBV5-4; size: .; J: TRBJ2-7; length: 17; CDR3: CASSLGQGAAGGHEQYF; DNA: TGTGCCAGCAGCTTAGGACAGGGGGCGGCTGGGGGCCACGAGCAGTACTTC
D: TRBD2; V: TRBV11-3; size: .; J: TRBJ2-3; length: 16; CDR3: CASSPAGTSGADTQYF; DNA: TGTGCCAGCAGCCCGGCCGGGACTAGTGGCGCAGATACGCAGTATTTT
D: .; V: TRBV11-3; size: .; J: TRBJ2-7; length: 16; CDR3: CASSPGGTAISYEQYF; DNA: TGTGCCAGCAGCCCGGGCGGGACCGCCATCTCCTACGAGCAGTACTTC
D: .; V: TRBV30; size: once; J: TRBJ2-2; length: 17; CDR3: CAWSPPQERAIVGELFF; DNA: TGTGCCTGGAGCCCGCCCCAGGAGCGGGCTATCGTCGGGGAGCTGTTTTTT
D: .; V: TRBV24-1; size: .; J: TRBJ2-7; length: 13; CDR3: CATSDPFGRVQYF; DNA: TGTGCCACCAGTGATCCTTTCGGCCGGGTGCAGTACTTC
D: .; V: TRBV19; size: once; J: TRBJ2-1; length: 12; CDR3: CASSLHKNEQFF; DNA: TGTGCCAGTAGTCTCCATAAGAATGAGCAGTTCTTC
D: .; V: TRBV7-3; size: .; J: TRBJ2-2; length: 13; CDR3: CASSLVLTGELFF; DNA: TGTGCCAGCAGCTTAGTACTCACCGGGGAGCTGTTTTTT
D: .; V: TRBV6-5; size: .; J: TRBJ2-1; length: 15; CDR3: CASRVLGGTHNEQFF; DNA: TGTGCCAGCAGGGTACTAGGCGGTACCCACAATGAGCAGTTCTTC
D: .; V: TRBV24-1; size: .; J: TRBJ1-4; length: 14; CDR3: CATSDASLNEKLFF; DNA: TGTGCCACCAGTGATGCTTCGCTTAATGAAAAACTGTTTTTT
D: .; V: TRBV6-2/TRBV6-3; size: .; J: TRBJ1-5; length: 14; CDR3: CASSYPGQKQPQHF; DNA: TGTGCCAGCAGTTATCCAGGCCAGAAGCAGCCCCAGCATTTT